A single sample gave rise to the 30 T cell receptor beta chains below, sequenced in a study of blood T cell repertoires in COVID-19 (TCRdb year 2020). Libraries were made using the immunoSEQ multiplex PCR assay. TCRdb retrieved this table from immuneACCESS and kept in-frame rearrangements only. Not all clones are present; in checked studies, unresolved V genes account for under half, and no reason is known for the remainder. Present in this sample are about 60,000 clones, approximately 80% of which were seen just once. The ten largest account for 10% of the sample. Source material: peripheral blood. The receptors come from a man aged 30-40 years with COVID-19, enrolled during active disease.

The chain combines TRBV19 with TRBJ2-3, with 10 bases matching TRBD1. Germline CDR1 reads LNHDA; CDR2 reads SQIVND (reference sequence). CDR3 length: 15 residues. After removal of 3 bases from V and 4 bases from J, the junction contained 4 bases not matched to a gene. The CDR3 DNA sequence: TGTGCCAGTAGTATTCGGGGACAGGGGTCAGATACGCAGTATTTT. It codes for CASSIRGQGSDTQYF.

The chain links TRBV7-2 to TRBJ2-3, with 11 bases matching TRBD2. The V segment lost 5 bases and the J segment 2 bases; nucleotides outside the gene matches: 9. CDR3 length equals 17 residues. Looked up from germline, CDR1 is SGHTA and CDR2 is FQGNSA. CDR3 protein: CASSPGTSGHFTDTQYF. Here the CDR3 DNA reads TGTGCCAGCAGCCCCGGGACTAGCGGCCATTTCACAGATACGCAGTATTTT.

The rearrangement joins TRBV27 to TRBJ1-6, with D possibly matching TRBD1 (5 bases). CDR3 length: 14 residues. The V gene's germline CDR1 is MNHEY and CDR2 SMNVEV (reference sequence). V lost 2 bases, J lost 10 bases, and 12 bases lay in between. The CDR3 loop is CASSLGTARSPLHF. The CDR3 region has the DNA TGTGCCAGCAGTTTAGGGACTGCCCGCTCACCCCTCCACTTT.

This chain connects TRBV7-3 to TRBJ2-7; TRBD2 aligns across 9 bases. The J segment lost 3 bases and the V segment lost 1 base, leaving 13 bases of the junction unmatched. The germline CDR1 and CDR2 sequences are SGHTA and FQGTGA. CDR3 length: 18 amino acids. The CDR3 spells CASSLNIAGVPYFYEQYF. The CDR3, as DNA: TGTGCCAGCAGCTTAAATATAGCGGGGGTTCCCTACTTCTACGAGCAGTACTTC.

The CDR3 loop is CASAQGLANTDTQYF. The CDR3 nucleotides are TGTGCTAGTGCCCAGGGACTAGCTAACACAGATACGCAGTATTTT. The rearrangement joins TRBV12-5 to TRBJ2-3; 9 nucleotides agree with TRBD2. Germline V gene lookup returns CDR1 LGHNT and CDR2 FRNRAP. V shed 7 bases, J shed 2 bases, and the junction held 7 bases outside the gene matches. CDR3 size: 15 residues.

This chain uses TRBV6-5 with TRBJ2-7; 7 bases align to TRBD1. Germline V gene sequence: CDR1 MNHEY, CDR2 SVGAGI. There are 16 residues in the CDR3. V shed 0 bases and J 1 base; nucleotides not matched to a gene: 6. The CDR3 loop is CASSYSNRGRSYEQYF. The CDR3 DNA reads as TGTGCCAGCAGTTACTCTAACAGGGGTCGATCCTACGAGCAGTACTTC.

The chain links TRBV9 to TRBJ2-5; 14 bases map to TRBD2. The CDR3 sequence is 17 residues long. Losses at the gene ends were 0 bases for V and 4 bases for J; bases not matched to a gene: 5. The germline CDR1 and CDR2 sequences are SGDLS and YYNGEE. DNA of the CDR3: TGTGCCAGCAGCGTAGACTACGGACTAGCGGGAGGAGAGACCCAGTACTTC. Its translation: CASSVDYGLAGGETQYF.

This CDR3 reads CASSLAGGPTNEQFF. The CDR3 DNA sequence: TGTGCCAGCAGCTTAGCGGGAGGCCCCACAAATGAGCAGTTCTTC. The chain recombines TRBV11-1 with TRBJ2-1; tentative D call: TRBD2 (6 bases). The CDR3 sequence is 15 residues long. Germline V CDR1 and CDR2: SGHAT, FQDESV (reference sequence). V was pared by 0 bases and J by 7 bases, with 13 bases between. The whole variable domain, filled in from reference TRBV11-1 and TRBJ2-1, reads EAEVAQSPRYKITEKSQAVAFWCDPISGHATLYWYRQILGQGPELLVQFQDESVVDDSQLPKDRFSAERLKGVDSTLKIQPAELGDSAMYLCASSLAGGPTNEQFFGPGTRLTVL.

The J gene is TRBJ2-2, the V gene TRBV9; 12 bases fit TRBD2. The V segment lost 0 bases and the J segment 6 bases; nucleotides outside the gene matches: 6. CDR1 and CDR2 (germline): SGDLS, YYNGEE. There are 17 residues in the CDR3. The CDR3 coding sequence is TGTGCCAGCAGCGTAGGACTAGCGGGAGTTCGGGCCGGGGAGCTGTTTTTT. Protein: CASSVGLAGVRAGELFF.

V and J are TRBV7-2 and TRBJ2-7, with D maybe TRBD2 (5 bases). V shed 6 bases and J shed 2 bases, with 14 bases lying between them. From germline, CDR1 is SGHTA and CDR2 FQGNSA. This CDR3 has 14 residues. In nucleotides, the CDR3 is TGTGCCAGCAGGACCCGGGGTTCTGCCTACGAGCAGTACTTC. Protein product: CASRTRGSAYEQYF.

This rearrangement joins TRBV24-1 to TRBJ2-3; D remains ambiguous. The V end lost 4 bases, the J end lost 0 bases, and 10 bases lay between the germline ends. The CDR3 runs to 15 residues. The germline gives CDR1 KGHDR, CDR2 SFDVKD. CDR3 coding DNA: TGTGCCACCAGTGAAACAGACACTAGCACAGATACGCAGTATTTT. Encoded protein: CATSETDTSTDTQYF.

The CDR3 nucleotides read TGTGCCAGCAGCTTGACAGGGAAGGATCAGCCCCAGCATTTT. Its protein product is CASSLTGKDQPQHF. The chain joins TRBV5-5 to TRBJ1-5, with D maybe TRBD1 (6 bases). V lost 1 base, J lost 5 bases, and 10 bases lay in between. Germline V lookup: CDR1 SGHKS, CDR2 YYEKEE (reference sequence). There are 14 residues in the CDR3. Based on the CDR3 plus reference TRBV5-5 and TRBJ1-5, the full variable domain is DAGVTQSPTHLIKTRGQQVTLRCSPISGHKSVSWYQQVLGQGPQFIFQYYEKEERGRGNFPDRFSARQFPNYSSELNVNALLLGDSALYLCASSLTGKDQPQHFGDGTRLSIL.

V and J are TRBV3-1 (or the pseudogene TRBV3-2) and TRBJ2-5; D is uncertain. The CDR3 sequence is 11 residues long. Trimming removed 4 bases at V and 5 bases at J, with 5 bases between. Germline V gene sequence: CDR1 LGHDT, CDR2 YNNKEL (reference sequence). CDR3 DNA: TGTGCCAGCAGCCTCAGGGAGACCCAGTACTTC. Encoded protein: CASSLRETQYF.

This clone has more than one count but fewer than ten. This chain connects TRBV9 to TRBJ1-1; TRBD1 is a possible D gene (6 bases). The CDR3 is 12 residues long. Germline CDR1 is SGDLS and CDR2 is YYNGEE. V shed 4 bases and J shed 11 bases, with 15 bases lying between them. CDR3: CASSTSQGEAFF. The DNA of the CDR3 is TGTGCCAGCAGCACCTCACAGGGAGAGGCTTTCTTT.

The J gene is TRBJ2-7, the V gene TRBV19, with TRBD1 identical over 7 bases. J was trimmed by 6 bases and V by 4 bases; bases with no gene match: 9. In germline, CDR1 is LNHDA, CDR2 SQIVND (reference sequence). The CDR3 covers 14 residues. CDR3: CASSTRQGGSEQYF. CDR3 DNA: TGTGCCAGTAGTACTCGACAGGGCGGATCCGAGCAGTACTTC.

The chain uses TRBV30 and TRBJ1-4; the D gene is possibly TRBD1 (6 bases). The CDR3 totals 13 residues. Germline-derived CDR1 and CDR2 are GTSNPN and SVGIG (reference sequence). Trimming removed 4 bases at V and 10 bases at J, with 16 bases between. This CDR3 is CAWTSGTPSKLFF. The CDR3 nucleotides read TGTGCCTGGACATCCGGGACACCCTCAAAACTGTTTTTT.

The chain employs TRBV15 and TRBJ2-2; D might be TRBD1 (5 bases). The V gene lost 0 bases and the J gene lost 3 bases, with 11 bases spanning the gap. The CDR3 covers 16 residues. The germline V gene has CDR1 LNHNV and CDR2 YYDKDF (reference sequence). CDR3: CATSREGAGHTGELFF. For the CDR3, the DNA is TGTGCCACCAGCAGAGAAGGGGCAGGGCACACCGGGGAGCTGTTTTTT.

The chain has TRBV7-2 and TRBJ2-1; no clear D gene. Trimming took 5 bases from V and 8 from J, leaving 7 bases between them. The CDR3 runs to 11 residues. In germline, CDR1 is SGHTA, CDR2 FQGNSA. CDR3 coding DNA: TGTGCCAGCAGCCCTCAGTATGAGCAGTTCTTC. Amino acids: CASSPQYEQFF.

The chain couples TRBV6-1 to TRBJ2-5; D may be TRBD2 (6 bases). V lost 3 bases to trimming and J lost 4 bases, with 15 bases between them. Germline CDR1 is MNHNS and CDR2 is SASEGT. The CDR3 has 15 residues. The CDR3 nucleotides are TGTGCCAGCAGTGAGGGCGAAGAGGGAGGAGAGACCCAGTACTTC. It is translated as CASSEGEEGGETQYF.

The chain links TRBV4-3 to TRBJ2-2, with D perhaps TRBD1 (6 bases). Germline-derived CDR1 and CDR2 are LGHNA and YSLEER. V gave up 1 base and J gave up 4 bases, with 10 bases separating them. The CDR3 is made up of 15 amino acids. The CDR3 coding sequence is TGCGCCAGCAGCCAAGCAGGGGCGGGCACCGGGGAGCTGTTTTTT. Translated: CASSQAGAGTGELFF.

J is TRBJ1-4 and V is TRBV11-2, with 7 bases that match TRBD1. Losses at the gene ends were 8 bases for V and 3 bases for J; bases not matched to a gene: 9. Germline V lookup: CDR1 SGHAT, CDR2 FQNNGV. This CDR3 spans 15 amino acids. In nucleotides, the CDR3 is TGTGCCAGCGGAATAGGGACAGCGCCTAATGAAAAACTGTTTTTT. Its translation is CASGIGTAPNEKLFF.

This chain joins TRBV4-2 and TRBJ2-1, with 7 positions matching TRBD1. The CDR3 sequence is 12 residues long. CDR1 and CDR2 (germline): LGHNA, YNFKEQ. CDR3 region: CVRQGDYNEQFF. CDR3 DNA sequence: TGTGTCCGCCAGGGGGACTACAATGAGCAGTTCTTC.

This clone was observed a handful of times. The CDR3 sequence is CASSLGTAQGAFF. CDR3 sequence (DNA): TGCGCCAGCAGCTTGGGGACAGCACAGGGAGCTTTCTTT. The chain couples TRBV5-1 to TRBJ1-1; TRBD1 is a possible D gene (6 bases). The germline gives CDR1 SGHRS, CDR2 YFSETQ. Trimming removed 0 bases from V and 10 bases from J, with 13 bases in between. The CDR3 contains 13 residues. The full variable domain, with the rest looked up from reference TRBV5-1 and TRBJ1-1, is KAGVTQTPRYLIKTRGQQVTLSCSPISGHRSVSWYQQTPGQGLQFLFEYFSETQRNKGNFPGRFSGRQFSNSRSEMNVSTLELGDSALYLCASSLGTAQGAFFGQGTRLTVV.

This clone has a handful of counts. The V call is TRBV9, the J call TRBJ1-6; no firm D call. Germline-derived CDR1 and CDR2 are SGDLS and YYNGEE. V lost 4 bases and J lost 0, with 11 bases in between. This CDR3 is built from 16 residues. Written as DNA, the CDR3 is TGTGCCAGCAGCCCTTACATTAACTCCTATAATTCACCCCTCCACTTT. Protein product: CASSPYINSYNSPLHF.

By proportion, this clone is medium-sized. The chain links TRBV6-4 to TRBJ2-3; 11 nucleotides align to TRBD2. Trimming took 3 bases from V and 2 from J; bases not matched to a gene: 1. This CDR3 region has 15 residues. The germline V gene has CDR1 MRHNA and CDR2 SNTAGT. CDR3 nucleotide sequence: TGTGCCAGCAGTGAGGGACTAGCGGACACAGATACGCAGTATTTT. This gives the protein CASSEGLADTDTQYF.

This clone was counted between two and nine times. Other DNA sequences of this sample code for an identical CDR3. V usage is TRBV4-2 and J usage is TRBJ1-5; 11 bases map to TRBD1. The CDR3 length is 15 residues. J was trimmed by 4 bases and V by 3 bases; bases with no gene match: 2. Per germline, CDR1 LGHNA and CDR2 YNFKEQ. The CDR3, as DNA: TGTGCCAGCAGCCAGGGACAGGGGGGGAATCAGCCCCAGCATTTT. It specifies CASSQGQGGNQPQHF.

The V gene is TRBV20-1, the J gene TRBJ1-1, with 9 bases fitting TRBD1. J gave up 1 base and V 6 bases, and 9 bases lay outside the gene matches. This CDR3 spans 15 amino acids. CDR1 and CDR2 from the germline V gene are DFQATT and SNEGSKA (reference sequence). The CDR3 coding sequence is TGCAGTGCCAGTCATCCGGGACAGGGGAACACTGAAGCTTTCTTT. It yields the protein CSASHPGQGNTEAFF.

The rearrangement uses TRBV6-1 and TRBJ2-1; TRBD2 matches at 8 bases. Trimming removed 1 base from V and 6 bases from J; junction bases left unmatched: 8. Germline V gives CDR1 MNHNS, CDR2 SASEGT. This CDR3 spans 16 amino acids. CDR3 sequence (DNA): TGTGCCAGCAGTGAAGAGGGAGCGGGAGCACTCAATGAGCAGTTCTTC. It is translated as CASSEEGAGALNEQFF.

The CDR3 is CASRGQSAYGYTF. The CDR3, as DNA: TGTGCCAGCAGAGGACAGAGCGCCTATGGCTACACCTTC. The chain joins TRBV6-5 to TRBJ1-2, with D possibly TRBD1 on 6 matching bases. V was pared by 6 bases and J by 4 bases, with 12 bases between. CDR1 is MNHEY and CDR2 is SVGAGI in the germline V gene. This CDR3 has 13 residues.

The rearrangement links TRBV6-6 to TRBJ1-3; unclear D gene. V lost 6 bases to trimming and J lost 0 bases, with 12 bases between them. The germline V gene has CDR1 MNHNY and CDR2 SVGAGI (reference sequence). The CDR3 extends over 15 amino acids. The chain's CDR3 is CASRPQVLSGNTIYF. In nucleotides, the CDR3 is TGTGCCAGCAGACCCCAGGTCCTCTCTGGAAACACCATATATTTT.